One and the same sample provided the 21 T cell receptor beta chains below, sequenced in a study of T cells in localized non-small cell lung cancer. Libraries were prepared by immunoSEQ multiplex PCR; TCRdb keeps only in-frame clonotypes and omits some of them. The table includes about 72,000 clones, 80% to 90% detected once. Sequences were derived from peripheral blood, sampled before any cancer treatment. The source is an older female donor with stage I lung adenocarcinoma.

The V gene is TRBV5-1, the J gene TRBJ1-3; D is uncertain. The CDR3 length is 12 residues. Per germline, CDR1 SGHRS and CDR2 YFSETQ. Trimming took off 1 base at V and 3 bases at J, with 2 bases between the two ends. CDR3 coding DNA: TGCGCCAGCAGCTTGTATGGAAACACCATATATTTT. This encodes CASSLYGNTIYF.

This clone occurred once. Written as DNA, the CDR3 is TGTGCCAGTAGTAAGACTAGCGGGGGCCGACCGGGTGAGCAGTTCTTC. Residues: CASSKTSGGRPGEQFF. This chain joins TRBV19 and TRBJ2-1; 12 nucleotides align to TRBD2. This CDR3 is 16 amino acids long. CDR1 and CDR2 (germline): LNHDA, SQIVND (reference sequence). Trimming took 4 bases from V and 9 from J; bases not matched to a gene: 10.

In DNA, the CDR3 is TGTGCCAGCACCTCAAAACGCGAGCAGTACTTC. It translates to CASTSKREQYF. The chain joins TRBV6-1 to TRBJ2-7; unclear D gene. This CDR3 is 11 amino acids long. V gave up 7 bases and J gave up 6 bases, with 10 bases separating them. The germline V gene has CDR1 MNHNS and CDR2 SASEGT.

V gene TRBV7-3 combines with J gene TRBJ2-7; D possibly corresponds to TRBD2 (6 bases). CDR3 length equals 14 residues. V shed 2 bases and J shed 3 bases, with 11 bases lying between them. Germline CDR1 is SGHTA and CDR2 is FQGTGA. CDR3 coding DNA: TGTGCCAGCAGCTTAGCGGGATATAACTACGAGCAGTACTTC. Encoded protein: CASSLAGYNYEQYF.

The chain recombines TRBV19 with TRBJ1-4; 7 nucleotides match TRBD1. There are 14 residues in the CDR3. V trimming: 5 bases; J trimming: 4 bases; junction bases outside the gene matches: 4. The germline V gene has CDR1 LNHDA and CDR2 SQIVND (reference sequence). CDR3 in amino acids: CASSSGQSNEKLFF. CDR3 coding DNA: TGTGCCAGTAGTTCGGGACAGAGTAATGAAAAACTGTTTTTT.

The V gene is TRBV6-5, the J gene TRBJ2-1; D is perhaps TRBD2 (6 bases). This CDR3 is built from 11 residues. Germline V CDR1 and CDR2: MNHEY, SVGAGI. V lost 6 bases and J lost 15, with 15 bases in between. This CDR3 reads CASSRETSRFF. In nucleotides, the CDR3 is TGTGCCAGCAGCCGGGAGACAAGCCGGTTCTTC.

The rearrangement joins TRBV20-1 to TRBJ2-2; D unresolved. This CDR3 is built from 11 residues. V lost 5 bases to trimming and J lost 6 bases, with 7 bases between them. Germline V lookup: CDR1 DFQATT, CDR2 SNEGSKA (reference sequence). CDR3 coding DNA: TGCAGTGCTGCCTATTCCGGGGAGCTGTTTTTT. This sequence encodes CSAAYSGELFF.

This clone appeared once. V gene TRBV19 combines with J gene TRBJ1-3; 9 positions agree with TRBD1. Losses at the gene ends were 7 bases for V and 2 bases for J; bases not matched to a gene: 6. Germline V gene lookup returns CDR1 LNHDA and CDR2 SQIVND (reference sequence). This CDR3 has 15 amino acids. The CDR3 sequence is CASTRDRVAGNTIYF. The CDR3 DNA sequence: TGTGCCAGTACAAGGGACAGGGTCGCTGGAAACACCATATATTTT.

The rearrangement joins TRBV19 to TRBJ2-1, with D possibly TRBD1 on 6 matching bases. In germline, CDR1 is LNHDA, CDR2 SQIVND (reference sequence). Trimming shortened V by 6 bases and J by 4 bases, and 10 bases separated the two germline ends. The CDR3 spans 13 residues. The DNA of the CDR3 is TGTGCCAGTAGCAACAGGGAGTACAATGAGCAGTTCTTC. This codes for CASSNREYNEQFF.

The DNA of the CDR3 is TGCGCCAGCCGGTGGACAGACCTCTCCTACGAGCAGTACTTC. Protein sequence: CASRWTDLSYEQYF. V usage is TRBV10-2 and J usage is TRBJ2-7; D possibly corresponds to TRBD1 (6 bases). The CDR3 consists of 14 residues. V gave up 8 bases and J gave up 0 bases, with 14 bases separating them. Germline V gene data show CDR1 as WSHSY and CDR2 as SAAADI.

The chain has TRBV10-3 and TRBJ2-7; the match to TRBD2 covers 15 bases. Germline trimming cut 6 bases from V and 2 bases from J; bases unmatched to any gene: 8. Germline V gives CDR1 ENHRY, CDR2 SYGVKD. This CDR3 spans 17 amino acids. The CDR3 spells CAISSPGLAGGPYEQYF. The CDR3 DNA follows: TGTGCCATCAGCTCCCCGGGACTAGCGGGGGGTCCCTACGAGCAGTACTTC.

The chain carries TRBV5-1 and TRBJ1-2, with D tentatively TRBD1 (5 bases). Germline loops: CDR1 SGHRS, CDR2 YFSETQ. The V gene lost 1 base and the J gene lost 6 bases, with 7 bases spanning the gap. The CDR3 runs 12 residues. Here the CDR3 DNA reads TGCGCCAGCAGCTTGCAGGGCCATGGCTACACCTTC. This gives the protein CASSLQGHGYTF.

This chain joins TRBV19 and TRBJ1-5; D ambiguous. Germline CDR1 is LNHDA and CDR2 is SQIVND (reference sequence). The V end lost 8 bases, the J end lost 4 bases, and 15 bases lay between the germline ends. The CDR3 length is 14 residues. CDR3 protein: CASGRQVVNQPQHF. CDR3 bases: TGTGCCAGTGGTAGGCAGGTGGTTAATCAGCCCCAGCATTTT. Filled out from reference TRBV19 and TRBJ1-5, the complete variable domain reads DGGITQSPKYLFRKEGQNVTLSCEQNLNHDAMYWYRQDPGQGLRLIYYSQIVNDFQKGDIAEGYSVSREKKESFPLTVTSAQKNPTAFYLCASGRQVVNQPQHFGDGTRLSIL.

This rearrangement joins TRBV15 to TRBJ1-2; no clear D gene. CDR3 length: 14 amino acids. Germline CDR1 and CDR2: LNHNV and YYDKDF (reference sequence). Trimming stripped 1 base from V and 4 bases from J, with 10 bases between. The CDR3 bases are TGTGCCACCAGCAGAGCTGGGAGTGGCTATGGCTACACCTTC. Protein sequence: CATSRAGSGYGYTF.

CDR3 bases: TGTGCCACCAAGCTGGGGACAGGGGTTAACTATGGCTACACCTTC. It encodes CATKLGTGVNYGYTF. This chain uses TRBV6-1 with TRBJ1-2, with TRBD1 matching over 10 bases. In germline, CDR1 is MNHNS, CDR2 SASEGT. Losses at the gene ends were 10 bases for V and 1 base for J; bases not matched to a gene: 9. The CDR3 is made up of 15 amino acids.

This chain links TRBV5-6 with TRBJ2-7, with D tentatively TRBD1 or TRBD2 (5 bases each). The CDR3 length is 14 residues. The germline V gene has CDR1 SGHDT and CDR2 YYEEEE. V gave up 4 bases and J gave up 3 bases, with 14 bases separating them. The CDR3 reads CASSQPGRHYEQYF. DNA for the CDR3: TGTGCCAGCAGCCAACCGGGACGGCACTACGAGCAGTACTTC.

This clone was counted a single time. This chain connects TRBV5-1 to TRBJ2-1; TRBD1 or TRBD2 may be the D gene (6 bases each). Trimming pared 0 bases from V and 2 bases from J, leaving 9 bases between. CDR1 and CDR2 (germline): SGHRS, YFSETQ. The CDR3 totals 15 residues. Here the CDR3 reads CASSLEGGPYNEQFF. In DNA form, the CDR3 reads TGCGCCAGCAGCTTGGAGGGGGGTCCCTACAATGAGCAGTTCTTC.

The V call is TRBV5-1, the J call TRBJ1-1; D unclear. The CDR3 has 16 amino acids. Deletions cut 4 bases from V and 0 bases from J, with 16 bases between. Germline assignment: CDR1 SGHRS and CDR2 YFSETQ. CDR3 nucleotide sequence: TGCGCCAGCAGCGCGGAGGGCAACCTCTTGAACACTGAAGCTTTCTTT. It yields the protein CASSAEGNLLNTEAFF.

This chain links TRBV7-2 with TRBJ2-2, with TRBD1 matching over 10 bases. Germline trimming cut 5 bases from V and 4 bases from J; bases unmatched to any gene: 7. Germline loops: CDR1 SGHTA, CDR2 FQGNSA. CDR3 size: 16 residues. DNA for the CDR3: TGTGCCAGCAGCACCGGGACAGGGGTGGGCACCGGGGAGCTGTTTTTT. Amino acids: CASSTGTGVGTGELFF.

The CDR3 sequence: CASSSPSGPQETQYF. CDR3 nucleotides: TGCGCCAGCAGCTCCCCTAGCGGGCCTCAAGAGACCCAGTACTTC. The rearrangement joins TRBV5-1 to TRBJ2-5; 8 nucleotides match TRBD2. The CDR3 contains 15 residues. From germline, CDR1 is SGHRS and CDR2 YFSETQ. Losses at the gene ends were 3 bases for V and 2 bases for J; bases not matched to a gene: 6.

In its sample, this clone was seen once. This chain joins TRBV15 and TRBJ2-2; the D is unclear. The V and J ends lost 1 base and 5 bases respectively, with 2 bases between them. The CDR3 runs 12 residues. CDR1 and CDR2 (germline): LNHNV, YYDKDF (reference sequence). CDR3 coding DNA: TGTGCCACCAGCAGAGTTACCGGGGAGCTGTTTTTT. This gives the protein CATSRVTGELFF.